This T cell receptor beta chain was observed in a study of blood T cells in healthy people across ages. Concerning this clonotype: Its specificity is not known.

The germline V and J ends were trimmed by 3 bases and 9 bases, with 21 bases remaining between them. The CDR3 is 15 amino acids. The V gene's germline CDR1 is SGHKS and CDR2 YYEKEE (reference sequence). Points from the study as a whole: The authors considered diversity estimates from one million T cells to be underestimates. The long-lived group displayed more naive CD4+ cells, plus higher diversity, than the aged donors did.

For the second PCR, which ran for 7 to 11 cycles, a sample-barcoded 5' primer and a J-beta primer mix were used. Using its own MiXCR run on the 5' RACE reads, TCRdb lists one record per CDR3 protein. Of more than 1.4 million distinct CDR3 sequences listed, approximately 40% are singletons. The TCR was taken from a woman between 18 and 29 years old in good health. The sequenced sample consisted of blood. The chain uses TRBV5-5 and TRBJ2-5; the D gene is possibly TRBD2 (6 bases). CDR3 DNA sequence: TGTGCCAGCAGCTCCGGTCCGGGGGAACTGGTGTCCCAGTACTTC. Translation: CASSSGPGELVSQYF.